This TCR beta chain emerged from a study of cytomegalovirus exposure and HLA in healthy donors. Sequencing used immunoSEQ multiplex PCR; TCRdb keeps in-frame clones, though not all of them. The sample holds roughly 200,000 clones, 84% seen once. General study findings and limits: Subsequent analysis of the roughly 120 validation repertoires found a tendency for first-cohort TCR clusters to co-occur.

Germline V gene data show CDR1 as KGHSH and CDR2 as LQKENI. The V and J ends lost 0 bases and 3 bases, in that order; junction bases with no gene match: 12. There are 18 residues in the CDR3. For this clone: Its specificity is unknown.

The sequence was collected from a woman aged 18-30 years in good health and CMV-seropositive. The rearrangement joins TRBV18 to TRBJ1-1, with 8 nucleotides matching TRBD1. The sequenced sample consisted of PBMCs. CDR3 sequence: CASSPPLLDRDHHTEAFF. Written as DNA, the CDR3 is TGTGCCAGCTCACCACCTTTATTGGACAGGGATCACCACACTGAAGCTTTCTTT.